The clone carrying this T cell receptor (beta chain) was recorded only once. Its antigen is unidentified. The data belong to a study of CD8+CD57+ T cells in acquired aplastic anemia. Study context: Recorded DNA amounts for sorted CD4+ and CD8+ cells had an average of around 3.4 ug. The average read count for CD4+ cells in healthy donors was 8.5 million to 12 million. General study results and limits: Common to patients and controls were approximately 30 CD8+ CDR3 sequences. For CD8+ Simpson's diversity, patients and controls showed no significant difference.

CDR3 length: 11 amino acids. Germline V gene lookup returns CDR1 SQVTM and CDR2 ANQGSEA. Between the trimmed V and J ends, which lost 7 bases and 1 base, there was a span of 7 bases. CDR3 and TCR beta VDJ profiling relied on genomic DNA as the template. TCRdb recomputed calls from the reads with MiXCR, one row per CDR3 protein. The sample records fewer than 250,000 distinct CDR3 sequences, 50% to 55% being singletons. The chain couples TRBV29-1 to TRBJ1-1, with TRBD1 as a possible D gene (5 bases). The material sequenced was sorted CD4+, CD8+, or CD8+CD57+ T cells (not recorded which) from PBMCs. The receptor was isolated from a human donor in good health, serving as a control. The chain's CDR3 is CSGDRNTEAFF. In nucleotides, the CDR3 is TGCAGCGGAGACAGGAACACTGAAGCTTTCTTT. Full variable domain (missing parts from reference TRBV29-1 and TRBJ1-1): SAVISQKPSRDICQRGTSLTIQCQVDSQVTMMFWYRQQPGQSLTLIATANQGSEATYESGFVIDKFPISRPNLTFSTLTVSNMSPEDSSIYLCSGDRNTEAFFGQGTRLTVV.